These T cell receptor beta chains were read from a single sample in a study of OX40 agonist ivuxolimab in advanced cancers. The data were produced by immunoSEQ multiplex PCR, yet TCRdb's version contains in-frame clones alone and is incomplete. In the table there are about 80,000 clones, about nine tenths of which are singletons. The source material was CD4+ or CD8+ T cells sorted from blood, sampled in a trial of the OX40 agonist ivuxolimab. The receptors come from an adult with an advanced solid tumor such as melanoma, head and neck, liver or kidney cancer. Both conserved end residues are part of each CDR3. A D gene is named only where the DNA matches it firmly. Not every row has a clone size; where given, it reads once, few, many or a size class.

>-|TRBJ1-6|-|TRBV11-2
TGTGCCAGCAGCTTCGTCCCAAGGGTCCCCAATTCACCCCTCCACTTT
CASSFVPRVPNSPLHF
>once|TRBJ2-2|-|TRBV9
TGTGCCAGCAGCCCCTTCGGTGCGGGGTCTTCGAACACCGGGGAGCTGTTTTTT
CASSPFGAGSSNTGELFF
>-|TRBJ2-5|-|TRBV4-1
TGCGCCAGCAGCCAAGGACAGGCGAGACAAGAGACCCAGTACTTC
CASSQGQARQETQYF
>-|TRBJ1-2|-|TRBV19
TGTGCCAGTAGCCTCCTATTATATGGGGGGAACTATGGCTACACCTTC
CASSLLLYGGNYGYTF
>-|TRBJ1-3|-|TRBV4-1
TGCGCCAGCAGCCAAGATTACCGCTCTGGAAACACCATATATTTT
CASSQDYRSGNTIYF
>-|TRBJ2-2|-|TRBV28
TGTGCCAGCAGTTTAGCCGTCGGGGAGCTGTTTTTT
CASSLAVGELFF
>once|TRBJ2-3|TRBD2|TRBV29-1
TGCAGCGTTGGGATGGGCGGGGGGGCGTATACGCAGTATTTT
CSVGMGGGAYTQYF
>-|TRBJ1-6|-|TRBV28
TGTGCCAGCAGTTTAACCATCGGATGGATCCACTTT
CASSLTIGWIHF
>-|TRBJ1-6|-|TRBV27
TGTGCCAGCAATCCCACTGGTGGTTCTAATTCACCCCTCCACTTT
CASNPTGGSNSPLHF
>-|TRBJ2-1|TRBD2|TRBV19
TGTGCCAGTAGTGGACTAGCGGGAGGAGGAAATGAGCAGTTCTTC
CASSGLAGGGNEQFF
>-|TRBJ2-5|TRBD1|TRBV7-9
TGTGCCAGCAGCGTCAACCACCGGGACAGGGCCTCGGAGACCCAGTACTTC
CASSVNHRDRASETQYF
>-|TRBJ1-2|-|TRBV4-1
TGCGCCAGCAGCCGATACGGACCCACGGACTATGGCTACACCTTC
CASSRYGPTDYGYTF
>few|TRBJ1-5|TRBD1|TRBV27
TGTGCCAGCAGCCCTAACAGGGGACAACAGCCCCAGCATTTT
CASSPNRGQQPQHF
>-|TRBJ1-1|-|TRBV7-9
TGTGCCAGCAGCCCGGAGTATGAAGCTTTCTTT
CASSPEYEAFF
>-|TRBJ2-5|TRBD1|TRBV5-5
TGTGCCAGCAGCCTGACAGGGGGCCAAGAGACCCAGTACTTC
CASSLTGGQETQYF
>-|TRBJ2-2|-|TRBV28
TGTGCCAGCAAGGTGGGAACCGGGGAGCTGTTTTTT
CASKVGTGELFF
>-|TRBJ2-1|-|TRBV7-9
TGTGCCAGCAGCTTAAAGGGTTCGGGTATGAATGAGCAGTTCTTC
CASSLKGSGMNEQFF
>-|TRBJ2-1|TRBD2|TRBV5-1
TGCGCCAGCAGCTTGCTGCGGGGGAGTTACAATGAGCAGTTCTTC
CASSLLRGSYNEQFF
>-|TRBJ2-1|TRBD2|TRBV19
TGTGCCAGTAGTAGGGCGGGAGTATCCTACAATGAGCAGTTCTTC
CASSRAGVSYNEQFF
>-|TRBJ2-1|TRBD2|TRBV27
TGTGCCAGCAGTTCCCCGGGACTAGCGGGGAACAATGAGCAGTTCTTC
CASSSPGLAGNNEQFF
>-|TRBJ2-3|TRBD1|TRBV7-6
TGTGCCAGCAGCTCACAAAACCGGGACAGGGGACTCACAGATACGCAGTATTTT
CASSSQNRDRGLTDTQYF
>once|TRBJ2-5|-|TRBV4-1
TGCGCCAGCAGCCAAGATCAAGGGTATAAGAGGACCCAGTACTTC
CASSQDQGYKRTQYF
>-|TRBJ2-4|-|TRBV7-2
TGTGCCAGCAGTCAACAACAGGTCCTGTCAGCCAAAAACATTCAGTACTTC
CASSQQQVLSAKNIQYF
>-|TRBJ2-1|-|TRBV10-3
TGTGCCATCAGTGATCTCAATGAGCAGTTCTTC
CAISDLNEQFF
>-|TRBJ2-1|TRBD1|TRBV7-2
TGTGCCAGCAGCTCCCGACAGGGGGCAAAAAATGAGCAGTTCTTC
CASSSRQGAKNEQFF
>-|TRBJ2-1|TRBD1|TRBV5-4
TGTGCCAGCAGCTCCGGGACAGGGCTCAATGAGCAGTTCTTC
CASSSGTGLNEQFF